Sequencing of this T cell receptor beta chain was carried out in a study of OX40 agonist ivuxolimab in advanced cancers. For the study at large: Eligibility rules accepted prior anti-PD-1, anti-PD-L1 or anti-CTLA-4 therapy, and under 45% had some. The study's findings and limits: Normalized T-cell clonal expansion was also low in a subset of nonresponders. In CD8+ T cells, expanded clones were on average more numerous than in CD4+.

As regards this clone: Its specificity is unknown.

The method was immunoSEQ multiplex PCR; TCRdb's version includes in-frame clones alone and lacks a portion of them. The data contain 70,000 or so clones, about nine tenths of them singletons. Sequencing was performed on CD4+ or CD8+ T cells sorted from blood, taken in a trial of the OX40 agonist ivuxolimab. This receptor was obtained from an adult with an advanced solid tumor such as melanoma, head and neck, liver or kidney cancer.

CDR3 residues: CAVSTGSSSYNEQFF. The CDR3 DNA sequence: TGTGCCGTGAGTACGGGATCCTCCTCCTACAATGAGCAGTTCTTC. The rearrangement joins TRBV10-3 to TRBJ2-1; perhaps TRBD2 as D (5 bases). V lost 11 bases to trimming and J lost 0 bases, with 17 bases between them. The CDR3 runs to 15 residues. CDR1 ENHRY and CDR2 SYGVKD come from the germline V gene.